Listed here are 23 T cell receptor beta chains from one sample, sequenced in a study of blood T cell repertoires in COVID-19. The table came from immunoSEQ multiplex PCR; TCRdb's copy has only in-frame clones and leaves some out. In the table there are around 220,000 clones, 80% to 90% of which are singletons. The sequencing input was peripheral blood. The receptors were sampled from a woman of 80 years or more with acute or convalescent COVID-19.

The chain joins TRBV6-2 or TRBV6-3 to TRBJ2-1, with 12 bases fitting TRBD2. The trim removed 6 bases at V and 7 bases at J, leaving 7 bases unmatched. CDR3 length equals 15 residues. Germline V gene sequence: CDR1 MNHEY, CDR2 SVGEGT. CDR3 loop: CASSRLAGGVNEQFF. Here the CDR3 DNA reads TGTGCCAGCAGCCGGCTAGCGGGAGGGGTAAATGAGCAGTTCTTC.

V and J are TRBV9 and TRBJ1-4; weak D call: TRBD1 (6 bases). This CDR3 has 17 amino acids. V lost 4 bases and J lost 0, with 16 bases in between. Germline V gene data show CDR1 as SGDLS and CDR2 as YYNGEE. CDR3 DNA sequence: TGTGCCAGCAGCCCCCGGCAGGGGCCCTCAACTAATGAAAAACTGTTTTTT. Its protein is CASSPRQGPSTNEKLFF.

This clone was detected a few times. The CDR3 coding sequence is TGTGCCAGCAGCGTACCCGGGACAGCAAACACTGAAGCTTTCTTT. As protein: CASSVPGTANTEAFF. The rearrangement joins TRBV5-4 to TRBJ1-1; 7 positions agree with TRBD1. Germline CDR1 is SGHNT and CDR2 is YYREEE (reference sequence). Unmatched junction bases numbered 8, after V lost 4 bases and J lost 2 bases. This CDR3 has 15 amino acids. Filled out from reference TRBV5-4 and TRBJ1-1, the complete variable domain reads ETGVTQSPTHLIKTRGQQVTLRCSSQSGHNTVSWYQQALGQGPQFIFQYYREEENGRGNFPPRFSGLQFPNYSSELNVNALELDDSALYLCASSVPGTANTEAFFGQGTRLTVV.

The J gene is TRBJ2-7, the V gene TRBV27; TRBD2 matches 7 bases. CDR3 length equals 16 residues. Trimming removed 0 bases from V and 2 bases from J; junction bases left unmatched: 7. The germline CDR1 and CDR2 sequences are MNHEY and SMNVEV (reference sequence). The CDR3 region is CASSLSATSFTYEQYF. The CDR3 DNA reads TGTGCCAGCAGTTTATCAGCGACTAGCTTCACCTACGAGCAGTACTTC.

A few counts support this clone. This sequence joins TRBV27 and TRBJ1-3, with D perhaps matching TRBD1 (6 bases). Germline V gene data show CDR1 as MNHEY and CDR2 as SMNVEV (reference sequence). The CDR3 loop spans 15 amino acids. Trimming stripped 4 bases from V and 1 base from J, with 11 bases between. CDR3 in amino acids: CASSSWGPSGNTIYF. CDR3 in DNA: TGTGCCAGCAGTTCTTGGGGGCCATCTGGAAACACCATATATTTT.

The chain carries TRBV10-1 and TRBJ1-2, with 7 bases matching TRBD1. Germline V gene sequence: CDR1 WNHNN, CDR2 SYGVQD (reference sequence). CDR3 length equals 16 residues. Losses at the gene ends were 3 bases for V and 0 bases for J; bases not matched to a gene: 7. This CDR3 is CASSEEKGAPNYGYTF. The CDR3 nucleotides are TGCGCCAGCAGTGAAGAGAAGGGGGCCCCTAACTATGGCTACACCTTC.

DNA for the CDR3: TGTGCCAGCAGTCGGGGACAGAACTATGGCTACACCTTC. Amino acid sequence: CASSRGQNYGYTF. V usage is TRBV27 and J usage is TRBJ1-2, with 7 bases matching TRBD1. The V gene end was trimmed by 5 bases and the J gene end by 2 bases; junction bases not matched to a gene: 2. The CDR3 contains 13 residues. CDR1 MNHEY and CDR2 SMNVEV come from the germline V gene (reference sequence).

The rearrangement links TRBV4-1 to TRBJ2-5; perhaps TRBD1 as D (5 bases). The V end lost 0 bases, the J end lost 5 bases, and 10 bases lay between the germline ends. The germline gives CDR1 MGHRA, CDR2 YSYEKL. The CDR3 runs 14 residues. In DNA form, the CDR3 reads TGCGCCAGCAGCCAAGACTTCTCAGGGGAGACCCAGTACTTC. Protein product: CASSQDFSGETQYF.

The V call is TRBV21-1, the J call TRBJ1-3; TRBD1 reflects the table's D call only, with no check against the DNA. TRBV21-1 corresponds to a pseudogene. This CDR3 contains 15 residues. Here the CDR3 reads CASTQGAGPGNTIYF. The CDR3 DNA reads TGTGCCAGCACGCAGGGGGCCGGCCCTGGAAACACCATATATTTT.

In its sample, this clone was seen a few times. The chain couples TRBV7-2 to TRBJ2-3, with 15 bases fitting TRBD2. Trimming at V came to 3 bases and at J to 2 bases, leaving 6 bases not matched to a gene. This CDR3 has 18 amino acids. The germline gives CDR1 SGHTA, CDR2 FQGNSA. CDR3 sequence: CASSFEGLAGGFTDTQYF. CDR3 DNA: TGTGCCAGCAGCTTTGAGGGACTAGCGGGGGGTTTCACAGATACGCAGTATTTT.

The chain joins TRBV20-1 to TRBJ2-3, with no clear D. With 5 bases removed from V and 7 bases from J, the gap between germline ends came to 10 bases. CDR1 and CDR2 from the germline V gene are DFQATT and SNEGSKA (reference sequence). This CDR3 has 11 residues. The CDR3 spells CSAPSLNTQYF. CDR3 DNA: TGCAGTGCTCCGTCCCTTAATACGCAGTATTTT.

This chain uses TRBV19 with TRBJ1-3, with 10 bases lining up with TRBD1. V was clipped by 5 bases and J by 1 base; unmatched bases: 2. In germline, CDR1 is LNHDA, CDR2 SQIVND (reference sequence). CDR3 length equals 15 residues. For the CDR3, the DNA is TGTGCCAGTAGTGACAGGGGGCGGTCTGGAAACACCATATATTTT. Translated, it gives CASSDRGRSGNTIYF.

The J gene is TRBJ2-6, the V gene TRBV30, with 10 bases identical to TRBD1. Germline V lookup: CDR1 GTSNPN, CDR2 SVGIG (reference sequence). CDR3 size: 15 residues. After removal of 7 bases from V and 0 bases from J, the junction contained 3 bases not matched to a gene. The CDR3 here is CAFGQGGSGANVLTF. The CDR3 region has the DNA TGTGCCTTTGGACAGGGGGGCTCTGGGGCCAACGTCCTGACTTTC.

The J gene is TRBJ2-5, the V gene TRBV28; D might be TRBD2 (7 bases). The V and J ends lost 3 bases and 4 bases respectively, with 15 bases between them. This CDR3 is 15 amino acids long. Germline V gene data show CDR1 as MDHEN and CDR2 as SYDVKM. CDR3 loop: CASSLGGTMRETQYF. The CDR3, as DNA: TGTGCCAGCAGTTTGGGGGGGACAATGCGAGAGACCCAGTACTTC.

The chain couples TRBV6-1 to TRBJ2-7; 11 bases align to TRBD2. CDR1 is MNHNS and CDR2 is SASEGT in the germline V gene. Germline trimming cut 4 bases from V and 2 bases from J; bases unmatched to any gene: 13. The CDR3 has 18 residues. CDR3 DNA sequence: TGTGCCAGCAGTGCTCCGGGACTAGCGGCGAAATCCGCCTACGAGCAGTACTTC. It translates to CASSAPGLAAKSAYEQYF.

The genes are TRBV10-3 and TRBJ2-2, with 12 positions matching TRBD2. Germline V gives CDR1 ENHRY, CDR2 SYGVKD. The CDR3 is 17 residues long. The V gene end was trimmed by 5 bases and the J gene end by 3 bases; junction bases not matched to a gene: 7. CDR3 DNA: TGTGCCATCAGTCGGCTAGCGGGAGGGCTTGACACCGGGGAGCTGTTTTTT. Amino acid sequence: CAISRLAGGLDTGELFF.

There are a few counts of this clone. The chain uses TRBV11-3 and TRBJ1-4, with 7 bases that match TRBD1. The CDR3 loop spans 15 amino acids. Germline V CDR1 and CDR2: SGHNT, YENEEA. V shed 5 bases and J 3 bases; nucleotides not matched to a gene: 6. The CDR3 region is CASSIGGTANEKLFF. The DNA for the CDR3 is TGTGCCAGCAGCATCGGAGGGACAGCTAATGAAAAACTGTTTTTT.

CDR3 amino acids: CASTEDKSSTDTQYF. In DNA form, the CDR3 reads TGCGCCAGCACCGAGGACAAATCTAGCACAGATACGCAGTATTTT. The chain recombines TRBV10-2 with TRBJ2-3; a possible D gene is TRBD1 (5 bases). Germline CDR1 and CDR2: WSHSY and SAAADI. The CDR3 is 15 amino acids. V gave up 7 bases and J gave up 0 bases, with 14 bases separating them.

For the CDR3, the DNA is TGCGCCAGCAGCTTGGACAGGGATTATCATGAGCAGTTCTTC. This gives the protein CASSLDRDYHEQFF. The chain is built from TRBV5-1 and TRBJ2-1, with D maybe TRBD1 (6 bases). From germline, CDR1 is SGHRS and CDR2 YFSETQ. Trimming removed 0 bases at V and 8 bases at J, with 12 bases between. The CDR3 length is 14 residues.

This chain joins TRBV7-8 and TRBJ2-1, with 7 bases aligning to TRBD2. Germline CDR1 SGHVS, CDR2 FQNEAQ. The V and J ends lost 1 base and 7 bases, in that order; junction bases with no gene match: 10. CDR3 size: 16 residues. CDR3 loop: CASSLELGGSKNEQFF. Written as DNA, the CDR3 is TGTGCCAGCAGCTTAGAATTGGGCGGGAGCAAGAATGAGCAGTTCTTC.

The chain carries TRBV5-1 and TRBJ2-3, with a tentative D call TRBD2 (6 bases). Germline assignment: CDR1 SGHRS and CDR2 YFSETQ. The germline V and J ends were trimmed by 0 bases and 2 bases, with 13 bases remaining between them. This CDR3 spans 16 amino acids. CDR3 nucleotide sequence: TGCGCCAGCAGCTTGGTGGTAGCGGAAAACACAGATACGCAGTATTTT. It specifies CASSLVVAENTDTQYF.

The CDR3 region has the DNA TGCGCCAGCAGCCAAGTTAATCCATCGCCGGCTGGAAACACCATATATTTT. It yields the protein CASSQVNPSPAGNTIYF. The chain links TRBV4-1 to TRBJ1-3, with D unclear. Trimming took off 1 base at V and 2 bases at J, with 15 bases between the two ends. This CDR3 comprises 17 residues. Looked up from germline, CDR1 is MGHRA and CDR2 is YSYEKL.

The chain links TRBV19 to TRBJ2-7; D possibly corresponds to TRBD1 (7 bases). CDR3 length equals 14 residues. V shed 4 bases and J shed 5 bases, with 15 bases lying between them. Germline values: CDR1 LNHDA, CDR2 SQIVND (reference sequence). Here the CDR3 reads CASSSDRDLNEQYF. The CDR3 DNA follows: TGTGCCAGTAGTAGCGACAGGGACTTGAACGAGCAGTACTTC.